This TCR beta chain was identified during a study of cytomegalovirus exposure and HLA in healthy donors. Study-wide points: As was reported, the HLA-A and HLA-B alleles of most subjects were accurately predicted from TCR beta sequences. Most CMV-associated TCR beta chains were later found to appear HLA-restricted.

V lost 4 bases and J lost 1; bases outside the gene matches: 5. The CDR3 is 16 residues long. Germline-derived CDR1 and CDR2 are SGDLS and YYNGEE. A remark on this clone: The antigen remains undetermined.

The PCR was carried out with 60 Vbeta primers and 13 Jbeta primers. Using immunoSEQ multiplex PCR, the repertoire was profiled, and TCRdb retains in-frame clones only, with some absent. The repertoire table contains around 50,000 clones. The TCR sequence derives from a woman between 35 and 50 years old in good health and CMV-seronegative. Sequencing was performed on PBMCs. The chain has TRBV9 and TRBJ1-3, with 10 bases lining up with TRBD1. The CDR3 nucleotides are TGTGCCAGCAGCCCCCGGACAGGGGGTTCTGGAAACACCATATATTTT. Amino acid sequence: CASSPRTGGSGNTIYF.